Given below is one T cell receptor beta chain in context. CDR3 size: 17 residues. Unmatched junction bases numbered 9, after V lost 4 bases and J lost 0 bases. Germline assignment: CDR1 KGHSY and CDR2 FQNENV. Sequencing was performed with immunoSEQ multiplex PCR; in TCRdb, only in-frame clones are kept and a portion is missing. This repertoire shows more than 350,000 clones, around 87% found once; its top ten account for 10%. This entry belongs to a study of blood T cell repertoires in COVID-19. Followed over time, Seattle patients had been enrolled while infection was active. This chain links TRBV16 with TRBJ2-1, with 7 bases matching TRBD2. The origin of this receptor is a woman between 25 and 40 years old with COVID-19, enrolled during active disease. The sample taken for sequencing was peripheral blood. CDR3 residues: CASSRGRGGSSYNEQFF. The CDR3 DNA reads as TGTGCCAGCAGCCGCGGTCGGGGCGGGAGCTCCTACAATGAGCAGTTCTTC.